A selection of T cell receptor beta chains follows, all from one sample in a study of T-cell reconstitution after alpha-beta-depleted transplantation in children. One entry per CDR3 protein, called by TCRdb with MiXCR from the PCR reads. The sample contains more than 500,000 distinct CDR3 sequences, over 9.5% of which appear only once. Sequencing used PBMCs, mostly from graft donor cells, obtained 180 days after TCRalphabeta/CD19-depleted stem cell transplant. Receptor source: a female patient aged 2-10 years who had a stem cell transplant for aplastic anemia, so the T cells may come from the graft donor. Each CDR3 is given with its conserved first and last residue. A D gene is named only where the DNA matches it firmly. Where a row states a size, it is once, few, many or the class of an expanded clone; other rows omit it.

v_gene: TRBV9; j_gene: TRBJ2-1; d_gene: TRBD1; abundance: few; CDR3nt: TGTGCCAGCAGCGTGGACAGGGGTAACTACAATGAGCAGTTCTTC; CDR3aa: CASSVDRGNYNEQFF
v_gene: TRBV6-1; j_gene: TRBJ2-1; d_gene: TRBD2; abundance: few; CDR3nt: TGTGCCAGCAGTACCCCGGGACTAGCGGGTGCCTACAATGAGCAGTTCTTC; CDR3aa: CASSTPGLAGAYNEQFF
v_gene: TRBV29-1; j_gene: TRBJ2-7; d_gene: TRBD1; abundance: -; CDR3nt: TGCAGCGTTGAAAGGGGGCGAGGGTACTCGGGGTACGAGCAGTACTTC; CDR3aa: CSVERGRGYSGYEQYF
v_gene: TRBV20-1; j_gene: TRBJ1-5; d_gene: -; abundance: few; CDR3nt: TGCAGTGCTAGAGATCCGGGGGTTTATAGCAATCAGCCCCAGCATTTT; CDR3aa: CSARDPGVYSNQPQHF
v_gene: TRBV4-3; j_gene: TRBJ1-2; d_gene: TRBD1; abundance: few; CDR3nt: TGCGCCAGCAGCCAGACGGACAGGGGCTATGGCTACACCTTC; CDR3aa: CASSQTDRGYGYTF
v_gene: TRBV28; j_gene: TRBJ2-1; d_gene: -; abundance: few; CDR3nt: TGTGCCAGCAGTTTATCCTGGCGGGATGAGCAGTTCTTC; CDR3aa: CASSLSWRDEQFF
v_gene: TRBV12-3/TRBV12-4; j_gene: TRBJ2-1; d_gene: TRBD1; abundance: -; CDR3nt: TGTGCCAGCAGACCCGACAGGGAGTGGAGCTCCTACAATGAGCAGTTCTTC; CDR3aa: CASRPDREWSSYNEQFF
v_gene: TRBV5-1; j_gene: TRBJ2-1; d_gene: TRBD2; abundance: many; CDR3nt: TGCGCCAGCAGCACCCTTACTAGCGAGGGTTACAATGAGCAGTTCTTC; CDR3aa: CASSTLTSEGYNEQFF
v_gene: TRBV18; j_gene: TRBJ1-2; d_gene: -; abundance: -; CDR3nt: TGTGCCAGCTCACCCAGGACAGCTACTTCCTATGGCTACACCTTC; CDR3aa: CASSPRTATSYGYTF
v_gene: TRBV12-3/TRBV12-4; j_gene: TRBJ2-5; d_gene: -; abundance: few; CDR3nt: TGTGCCAGCAGTTTGGTAAATACCGAGACCCAGTACTTC; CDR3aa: CASSLVNTETQYF
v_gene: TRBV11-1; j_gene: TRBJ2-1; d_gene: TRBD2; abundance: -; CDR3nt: TGTGGCAGCAGCAAAGTGCTAGCGGGAGCCAATGAGCAGTTCTTC; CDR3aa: CGSSKVLAGANEQFF
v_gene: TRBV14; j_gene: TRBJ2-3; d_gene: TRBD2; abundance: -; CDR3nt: TGTGCCAGCAGCCATAGGGCGGGAGCAAGAGATACGCAGTATTTT; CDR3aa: CASSHRAGARDTQYF
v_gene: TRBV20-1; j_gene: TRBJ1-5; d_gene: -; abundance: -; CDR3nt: TGCAGTGCGTCTCGACGGGCAGGGGGCAATCAGCCCCAGCATTTT; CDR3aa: CSASRRAGGNQPQHF
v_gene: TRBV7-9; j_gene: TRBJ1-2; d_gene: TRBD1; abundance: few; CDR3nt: TGTGCCAGCAGCTATAATAACCCAGGGGGGGACTATGGCTACACCTTC; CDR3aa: CASSYNNPGGDYGYTF
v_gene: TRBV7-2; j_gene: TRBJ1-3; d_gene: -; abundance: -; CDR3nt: TGTGCCAGCAGCTTAGCGGCTCCGACTTCTGGAAACACCATATATTTT; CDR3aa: CASSLAAPTSGNTIYF
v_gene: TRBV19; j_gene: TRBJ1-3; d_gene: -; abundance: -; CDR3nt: TGTGCCAGTGAACCGGGACGTAGTTTCTCTGGAAACACCATATATTTT; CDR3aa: CASEPGRSFSGNTIYF